The TCR beta chain described here comes from a study of Tregs in tolerant kidney transplant recipients. The V end lost 5 bases, the J end lost 2 bases, and 16 bases lay between the germline ends. The V gene's germline CDR1 is SGHVS and CDR2 FNYEAQ. CDR3 length equals 16 residues. Only one count was recorded for this clone. Its antigen is as yet unknown. Libraries were prepared by immunoSEQ multiplex PCR; TCRdb keeps only in-frame clonotypes and omits some of them. Of approximately 260,000 clones in the sample, around 81% were seen once. Findings and limits, study-wide: Biological reproducibility was not directly addressed, but technical replication error appeared minimal.

The material sequenced was CD4+ T cells from blood. This clonotype was sampled from a human donor in good health. The chain combines TRBV7-6 with TRBJ2-4, with D perhaps matching TRBD1 (6 bases). The chain's CDR3 is CASSPYRVGTKNIQYF. In DNA, the CDR3 is TGTGCCAGCAGCCCTTACAGGGTTGGGACCAAAAACATTCAGTACTTC.